The 8 T cell receptor beta chains below all came from one sample that was sequenced in a study of shared clonotypes between healthy human individuals. The protocol was immunoSEQ multiplex PCR, while the TCRdb copy is restricted to in-frame clones and leaves out a portion. In the table there are over a million clones, approximately 96% of which are singletons. Sequencing was performed on naive CD4+ T cells sorted from blood. Subset here: CD45RA+ positively selected. Receptors originate from a man under 40 in good health.

The chain links TRBV7-9 to TRBJ2-2; D possibly matches TRBD1 or TRBD2 (5 bases each). Germline V CDR1 and CDR2: SEHNR, FQNEAQ (reference sequence). Between the trimmed V and J ends, which lost 5 bases and 7 bases, there was a span of 17 bases. The CDR3 contains 15 residues. The CDR3 is CASSTRPGPNGELFF. DNA of the CDR3: TGTGCCAGCAGCACGCGGCCGGGACCTAACGGGGAGCTGTTTTTT.

This chain joins TRBV14 and TRBJ1-5; TRBD1 matches at 9 bases. The V and J ends lost 4 bases and 5 bases, in that order; junction bases with no gene match: 12. CDR1 is SGHDN and CDR2 is FVKESK in the germline V gene. The CDR3 is made up of 17 amino acids. The CDR3 here is CASSPPRDRVWDQPQHF. In DNA, the CDR3 is TGTGCCAGCAGCCCTCCCAGGGACAGGGTCTGGGATCAGCCCCAGCATTTT.

The chain uses TRBV7-2 and TRBJ1-4; D possibly corresponds to TRBD1 (6 bases). The V end was cut by 2 bases, the J end by 7 bases, with 8 bases between. This CDR3 contains 13 residues. Germline CDR1 reads SGHTA; CDR2 reads FQGNSA. The CDR3 nucleotides are TGTGCCAGCAGCTTAAACAGGGTTGAAAAACTGTTTTTT. Its protein product is CASSLNRVEKLFF.

The CDR3 coding sequence is TGTGCCAGCAGTTTAAGCGGGAGGCCCCACAATGAGCAGTTCTTC. Protein sequence: CASSLSGRPHNEQFF. J is TRBJ2-1 and V is TRBV27; 9 bases map to TRBD2. V was pared by 2 bases and J by 5 bases, with 4 bases of the junction left unmatched. The CDR3 covers 15 residues. Germline loops: CDR1 MNHEY, CDR2 SMNVEV (reference sequence).

The gene calls are TRBV30 and TRBJ2-7; 11 nucleotides line up with TRBD2. Germline CDR1 GTSNPN, CDR2 SVGIG (reference sequence). The CDR3 is 14 amino acids. Losses at the gene ends were 3 bases for V and 6 bases for J; bases not matched to a gene: 7. In DNA, the CDR3 is TGTGCCTGGAGAGTAGCGGGAGGGCCGTCCGAGCAGTACTTC. It specifies CAWRVAGGPSEQYF.

V usage is TRBV5-4 and J usage is TRBJ2-1; a weak D match, TRBD2 (6 bases). CDR3 length: 15 amino acids. The germline V gene has CDR1 SGHNT and CDR2 YYREEE (reference sequence). Trimming removed 1 base from V and 5 bases from J, with 13 bases in between. The CDR3 bases are TGTGCCAGCAGCTTGCAACTAGCCTTAAACAATGAGCAGTTCTTC. Translating gives CASSLQLALNNEQFF. Full variable domain (missing parts from reference TRBV5-4 and TRBJ2-1): ETGVTQSPTHLIKTRGQQVTLRCSSQSGHNTVSWYQQALGQGPQFIFQYYREEENGRGNFPPRFSGLQFPNYSSELNVNALELDDSALYLCASSLQLALNNEQFFGPGTRLTVL.

The rearrangement uses TRBV5-8 and TRBJ2-1, with D possibly TRBD2 on 5 matching bases. V was clipped by 4 bases and J by 0 bases, with 11 bases between them. Germline V gene sequence: CDR1 SGHTS, CDR2 YDEGEE. The CDR3 length is 15 residues. CDR3: CASSPSGSSYNEQFF. In DNA, the CDR3 is TGTGCCAGCAGCCCAAGCGGCAGCTCCTACAATGAGCAGTTCTTC.

A word on this clone: The same CDR3 can be traced to other DNA sequences in this sample. V usage is TRBV9 and J usage is TRBJ1-3; tentative D call: TRBD1 (5 bases). The CDR3 length is 15 residues. The germline gives CDR1 SGDLS, CDR2 YYNGEE. V lost 0 bases to trimming and J lost 0 bases, with 7 bases between them. CDR3 nucleotide sequence: TGTGCCAGCAGCGTAGGGGGGGACTCTGGAAACACCATATATTTT. Translation gives CASSVGGDSGNTIYF.